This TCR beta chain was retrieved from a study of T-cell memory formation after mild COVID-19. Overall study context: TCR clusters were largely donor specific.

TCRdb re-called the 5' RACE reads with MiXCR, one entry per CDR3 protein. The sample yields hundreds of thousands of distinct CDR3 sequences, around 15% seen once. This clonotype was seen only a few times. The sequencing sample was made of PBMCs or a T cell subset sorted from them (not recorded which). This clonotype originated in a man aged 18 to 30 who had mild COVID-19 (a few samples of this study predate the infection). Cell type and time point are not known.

The CDR3 loop reads CASSFRRPDTDTQYF. CDR3 nucleotides: TGCGCCAGCAGCTTTCGACGGCCCGACACAGATACGCAGTATTTT. The chain couples TRBV5-1 to TRBJ2-3; D gene unclear. The V end was cut by 2 bases, the J end by 2 bases, with 12 bases between. The CDR3 extends over 15 amino acids. In germline, CDR1 is SGHRS, CDR2 YFSETQ.